These 13 T cell receptor beta chains were sequenced from one sample in a study of control samples from healthy donors and cancer patients. Method: immunoSEQ multiplex PCR; TCRdb's copy keeps in-frame clones and lacks some. Here the sample spans 91,000 or so clones, roughly 92% being singletons. The sequenced sample consisted of blood. Receptors were obtained from a woman in her twenties or thirties in good health.

The chain joins TRBV6-4 to TRBJ1-2, with D perhaps TRBD1 (5 bases). The CDR3 has 15 amino acids. V dropped 2 bases and J dropped 7 bases, with 17 bases sitting between them. The germline V gene encodes CDR1 MRHNA and CDR2 SNTAGT. As DNA, the CDR3 is TGTGCCAGCAGTGACGCCGATGGGGCATCCGGTGGCTACACCTTC. As protein: CASSDADGASGGYTF.

This chain connects TRBV5-5 to TRBJ1-1; D is uncertain. The CDR3 contains 14 residues. V lost 1 base and J 1 base, leaving 8 bases between the germline ends. Looked up from germline, CDR1 is SGHKS and CDR2 is YYEKEE (reference sequence). The CDR3: CASSLYKGNTEAFF. CDR3 sequence (DNA): TGTGCCAGCAGCTTGTACAAGGGGAACACTGAAGCTTTCTTT.

In this sample, this clone turned up a few times. The genes are TRBV10-3 and TRBJ2-1, with 9 positions matching TRBD2. In germline, CDR1 is ENHRY, CDR2 SYGVKD. The CDR3 length is 16 residues. V shed 0 bases and J 0 bases; nucleotides not matched to a gene: 0. Here the CDR3 reads CAISESSGSSYNEQFF. The CDR3 DNA reads as TGTGCCATCAGTGAGTCTAGCGGGAGCTCCTACAATGAGCAGTTCTTC.

The V call is TRBV6-5, the J call TRBJ1-4, with D maybe TRBD1 (6 bases). This CDR3 comprises 15 residues. Germline lookup yields CDR1 MNHEY and CDR2 SVGAGI. V lost 5 bases and J lost 3, with 13 bases in between. The DNA for the CDR3 is TGTGCCAGCAGTACAATACAGGGATCTAATGAAAAACTGTTTTTT. It codes for CASSTIQGSNEKLFF.

This rearrangement joins TRBV23-1 to TRBJ2-5; 14 nucleotides match TRBD2. TRBV23-1 carries the ORF label, with uncertain function. This CDR3 comprises 17 residues. The junction had 5 bases not matched to a gene; V was cut back by 4 bases and J by 1 base. The CDR3 sequence: CASSLRTSGGLQETQYF. CDR3 coding DNA: TGCGCCAGCAGTCTAAGGACTAGCGGGGGGCTCCAAGAGACCCAGTACTTC.

This clone came up once. V is TRBV28 and J is TRBJ1-5; TRBD1 aligns across 9 bases. The CDR3 is 15 residues long. The germline V gene encodes CDR1 MDHEN and CDR2 SYDVKM. Trimming cost V 6 bases and J 2 bases; bases outside gene matches: 5. The CDR3 reads CASSRTGVGNQPQHF. The CDR3 DNA reads as TGTGCCAGCAGCAGGACAGGGGTCGGCAATCAGCCCCAGCATTTT.

The rearrangement joins TRBV29-1 to TRBJ2-7, with a weak D call TRBD2 (6 bases). Germline values: CDR1 SQVTM, CDR2 ANQGSEA. The CDR3 has 13 amino acids. Trimming removed 6 bases from V and 0 bases from J, with 12 bases in between. The DNA for the CDR3 is TGCAGCGTCCCCGGGACTTCCTCCTACGAGCAGTACTTC. It codes for CSVPGTSSYEQYF.

The chain carries TRBV5-1 and TRBJ1-3; D not resolved. This CDR3 is built from 14 residues. V was shortened by 2 bases and J by 4 bases, with 10 bases between the two germline ends. Looked up from germline, CDR1 is SGHRS and CDR2 is YFSETQ. In DNA form, the CDR3 reads TGCGCCAGCAGCTTTGGAATGAAAGGAAACACCATATATTTT. Translation: CASSFGMKGNTIYF.

The chain links TRBV14 to TRBJ2-7; possible D gene TRBD1, 5 bases. V was pared by 0 bases and J by 9 bases, with 15 bases between. Germline CDR1 is SGHDN and CDR2 is FVKESK. The length of the CDR3 is 14 residues. The CDR3 is CASSQDGRGGGQYF. The CDR3 region has the DNA TGTGCCAGCAGCCAAGATGGTAGGGGTGGCGGGCAGTACTTC.

The chain recombines TRBV19 with TRBJ2-7, with D maybe TRBD1 (6 bases). CDR1 and CDR2 (germline): LNHDA, SQIVND (reference sequence). Trimming cost V 5 bases and J 2 bases, with 16 bases left between them. The CDR3 has 15 residues. DNA of the CDR3: TGTGCCAGTAGTTTCCCCGGGACACCCCCCTACGAGCAGTACTTC. This translates into CASSFPGTPPYEQYF.

The genes are TRBV5-1 and TRBJ1-2; D is possibly TRBD1 (6 bases). V was clipped by 4 bases and J by 6 bases, with 10 bases between them. This CDR3 contains 12 residues. Germline V gives CDR1 SGHRS, CDR2 YFSETQ. CDR3 coding DNA: TGCGCCAGCAGCATGAACAGGGATGGCTACACCTTC. Translation gives CASSMNRDGYTF.

This sequence joins TRBV12-3 or TRBV12-4 and TRBJ1-1; D unclear. This CDR3 is 13 amino acids long. V gave up 6 bases and J gave up 3 bases, with 11 bases separating them. The CDR3, as DNA: TGTGCCAGCAGGGGGTGGGGATACACTGAAGCTTTCTTT. It specifies CASRGWGYTEAFF.

V usage is TRBV6-5 and J usage is TRBJ2-1; 9 nucleotides agree with TRBD2. Germline V gene sequence: CDR1 MNHEY, CDR2 SVGAGI. The V segment lost 9 bases and the J segment 13 bases; nucleotides outside the gene matches: 10. This CDR3 has 12 amino acids. This chain's CDR3 is CASTGTSRVQFF. Here the CDR3 DNA reads TGTGCCAGTACCGGGACTAGCCGGGTTCAGTTCTTC.